This TCR beta chain came from a study of cytomegalovirus exposure and HLA in healthy donors. The CDR3 is made up of 15 amino acids. V was clipped by 0 bases and J by 4 bases; unmatched bases: 5. CDR1 is GTSNPN and CDR2 is SVGIG in the germline V gene (reference sequence). Generated by immunoSEQ multiplex PCR, the TCRdb table keeps only in-frame clones and is missing some. The sample shows 50,000 to 65,000 clones, almost 97% of them seen only once. This clone was seen only once. What it binds is not known. The study, taken as a whole, reports: Confirmation was obtained in vitro that a few CMV-associated chains are specific for CMV antigens. The study designated 150 or so TCR beta chains cytomegalovirus-associated. Reported performance of the classifier showed diagnosis of cytomegalovirus status with high specificity and sensitivity.

This clonotype was obtained from a young woman in good health and CMV-seronegative. The chain links TRBV30 to TRBJ1-2; 10 bases map to TRBD1. The sequenced sample consisted of PBMCs. The CDR3 sequence: CAWSVGQGPPYGYTF. CDR3 sequence (DNA): TGTGCCTGGAGTGTGGGACAGGGGCCCCCCTATGGCTACACCTTC.